Listed below are T cell receptor beta chains from one sample, sequenced in a study of T cells after yellow fever vaccination. TCRdb reanalysed the 5' RACE reads using MiXCR and keeps one entry per CDR3 protein. The table has 300,000 to 400,000 distinct CDR3 sequences, roughly 10% seen once. Sequencing was performed on CD4+ T cells sorted from PBMCs, taken 45 days after the yellow fever booster vaccination. These receptors all come from a man between 18 and 35 years old who received the YFV17D yellow fever vaccine. CDR3s include the opening cysteine and the closing phenylalanine or tryptophan. The D gene is left open where the match is weak. Where a row states a size, it is once, few, many or the class of an expanded clone; other rows omit it.

D gene	clone size	V gene	CDR3 length	J gene	CDR3 DNA	CDR3 protein
.	many	TRBV3-1	13	TRBJ1-1	TGTGCCAGCAACCAACGGGACAATCTTCAAGCTTTCTTT	CASNQRDNLQAFF
TRBD2	.	TRBV7-2	16	TRBJ2-3	TGTGCCAGCAGCTTAAGTCAACCAGCGGGGGGGCGTTGGCAGTATTTT	CASSLSQPAGGRWQYF
TRBD1	.	TRBV20-1	13	TRBJ2-2	TGCAGTGCTAGGACCAGGGGGCATCGGGAGCTGTTTTTT	CSARTRGHRELFF
.	few	TRBV3-1	12	TRBJ2-7	TGTGCCAGCAGCCATGAGTCGAGAGAGCAGTACTTC	CASSHESREQYF
TRBD1	few	TRBV12-3/TRBV12-4	15	TRBJ2-3	TGTGCCAGCAGTCGGGGACAGGGGAGATTTGATACGCAGTATTTT	CASSRGQGRFDTQYF
.	few	TRBV7-2	11	TRBJ2-7	TGTGCCAGCAGCTACCACTACGAGCAGTACTTC	CASSYHYEQYF
.	.	TRBV7-8	15	TRBJ2-2	TGTGCCAGCAGCTCCTGGACAGCGAACACCGGGGAGCTGTTTTTT	CASSSWTANTGELFF
.	many	TRBV5-1	12	TRBJ1-4	TGCGCCAGCAGTTACCTGGGGGAAAAACTGTTTTTT	CASSYLGEKLFF
.	few	TRBV7-2	15	TRBJ1-2	TGTGCCAGCAGCTTAGACGGGGACACTTCCTATGGCTACACCTTC	CASSLDGDTSYGYTF
TRBD1	.	TRBV9	15	TRBJ2-5	TGTGCCAGCAGCGCGACAGGGGCCACCTTAGGGACCCAGTACTTC	CASSATGATLGTQYF
.	.	TRBV5-1	14	TRBJ1-1	TGCGCCAGCAGCTTTGGGGCCCCGCTCACTGAAGCTTTCTTT	CASSFGAPLTEAFF
TRBD1	few	TRBV6-5	13	TRBJ1-5	TGTGCCAGCAGCCTGGGACAGGTTCAGCCCCAGCATTTT	CASSLGQVQPQHF
.	.	TRBV24-1	15	TRBJ2-3	TGTGCCACCAGTGATAATGGAAGGCCCACAGATACGCAGTATTTT	CATSDNGRPTDTQYF
TRBD1	.	TRBV7-8	15	TRBJ1-1	TGTGCCAGCAGCTTACAGGGGGCCTTGAACACTGAAGCTTTCTTT	CASSLQGALNTEAFF
TRBD2	.	TRBV11-2	18	TRBJ2-5	TGTGCCAGCAGCTTAGGGGCTAGCGGGGGGCATCATCAAGAGACCCAGTACTTC	CASSLGASGGHHQETQYF
TRBD2	few	TRBV10-3	12	TRBJ2-4	TGTGCCTCTAGCGGGGGGCAAAACATTCAGTACTTC	CASSGGQNIQYF
.	few	TRBV7-9	14	TRBJ2-6	TGTGCCAGCCTTTATCCCTCTGGGGCCAACGTCCTGACTTTC	CASLYPSGANVLTF
TRBD1	.	TRBV7-6	16	TRBJ1-1	TGTGCCAGCAGCTCCCGACAGGGGGGAAGCACCGATGAAGCTTTCTTT	CASSSRQGGSTDEAFF
.	few	TRBV4-2	15	TRBJ1-1	TGTGCCAGCAGCCAAGATCAGGGCTTGGGGACTGAAGCTTTCTTT	CASSQDQGLGTEAFF
.	few	TRBV12-2	16	TRBJ2-1	TGTGCAAGTCGCTTATCAAATGAGACAGGGGGTAATGAGCAGTTCTTC	CASRLSNETGGNEQFF
.	.	TRBV2	15	TRBJ2-3	TGTGCCAGCAGTCTATATTCGACTAGCACAGATACGCAGTATTTT	CASSLYSTSTDTQYF
.	.	TRBV20-1	13	TRBJ1-5	TGCAGTGCTAGTCGTGAAAGCAATCAGCCCCAGCATTTT	CSASRESNQPQHF